This passage covers 24 T cell receptor beta chains from one sample sequenced in a study of cytomegalovirus exposure and HLA in healthy donors. Both 60 Vbeta primers and 13 Jbeta primers went into the PCR. Assay used: immunoSEQ multiplex PCR; TCRdb lists only in-frame clones, some missing. The sample holds about 100,000 clones. Source material: PBMCs. Receptors were obtained from a girl between 5 and 17 years old in good health and CMV-seropositive.

The chain employs TRBV15 and TRBJ2-5; a weak D match, TRBD2 (7 bases). V gave up 6 bases and J gave up 7 bases, with 15 bases separating them. CDR3 length equals 13 residues. In germline, CDR1 is LNHNV, CDR2 YYDKDF (reference sequence). CDR3 sequence (DNA): TGTGCCACCAGAGGGGGGGCGTACCGGACCCAGTACTTC. It codes for CATRGGAYRTQYF.

This chain connects TRBV9 to TRBJ1-1; D possibly corresponds to TRBD1 (5 bases). The length of the CDR3 is 14 residues. Germline V gene lookup returns CDR1 SGDLS and CDR2 YYNGEE. Between the trimmed V and J ends, which lost 3 bases and 0 bases, there was a span of 9 bases. CDR3 sequence (DNA): TGTGCCAGCAGCGCGGGACTCATGAACACTGAAGCTTTCTTT. Its protein is CASSAGLMNTEAFF.

The rearrangement uses TRBV12-5 and TRBJ1-5, with D tentatively TRBD1 (5 bases). This CDR3 comprises 13 residues. The ends were cut back, 6 bases at V and 6 bases at J, with 12 bases in the middle. CDR1 and CDR2 (germline): LGHNT, FRNRAP. The CDR3 loop reads CASGLGTFQPQHF. The CDR3 DNA follows: TGTGCTAGTGGCCTGGGGACTTTTCAGCCCCAGCATTTT.

The gene calls are TRBV7-9 and TRBJ1-2, with TRBD1 matching 7 bases. This CDR3 comprises 12 residues. The V gene end was trimmed by 5 bases and the J gene end by 8 bases; junction bases not matched to a gene: 5. Germline values: CDR1 SEHNR, CDR2 FQNEAQ (reference sequence). CDR3 bases: TGTGCCAGCAGCGTAACAGGGGAAGGCTACACCTTC. Residues: CASSVTGEGYTF.

The chain has TRBV28 and TRBJ2-2, with 7 bases aligning to TRBD1. V lost 4 bases to trimming and J lost 2 bases; unmatched junction nucleotides: 7. The CDR3 is 16 residues long. Germline CDR1 MDHEN, CDR2 SYDVKM. CDR3 loop: CASSSTGSINTGELFF. As DNA, the CDR3 is TGTGCCAGCAGTTCGACAGGGAGTATAAACACCGGGGAGCTGTTTTTT.

The genes are TRBV13 and TRBJ1-5; unclear D gene. The CDR3 spans 14 residues. V was cut by 0 bases and J by 7 bases, with 10 bases left in between. Germline V gene data show CDR1 as PRHDT and CDR2 as FYEKMQ (reference sequence). The CDR3 DNA is TGTGCCAGCAGCTTAGGTTATATATCCCAGCCCCAGCATTTT. This translates into CASSLGYISQPQHF. The variable domain in full, with the rest retrieved from reference TRBV13 and TRBJ1-5, is AAGVIQSPRHLIKEKRETATLKCYPIPRHDTVYWYQQGPGQDPQFLISFYEKMQSDKGSIPDRFSAQQFSDYHSELNMSSLELGDSALYFCASSLGYISQPQHFGDGTRLSIL.

The chain employs TRBV5-1 and TRBJ2-3; perhaps TRBD2 as D (5 bases). CDR1 is SGHRS and CDR2 is YFSETQ in the germline V gene. The CDR3 loop spans 13 amino acids. Trimming left V 5 bases short and J 2 bases short, with 9 bases between. The CDR3 DNA reads as TGCGCCAGCAGGGCGGAGGTCACAGATACGCAGTATTTT. It yields the protein CASRAEVTDTQYF.

The chain joins TRBV7-9 to TRBJ2-1; D is unclear. Trimming stripped 2 bases from V and 5 bases from J, with 7 bases between. Germline-derived CDR1 and CDR2 are SEHNR and FQNEAQ (reference sequence). This CDR3 is built from 13 residues. CDR3 in DNA: TGTGCCAGCAGCTTATTATCTGACAATGAGCAGTTCTTC. Protein product: CASSLLSDNEQFF.

The genes are TRBV11-3 and TRBJ2-3; TRBD2 matches 10 bases. The CDR3 sequence is 15 residues long. Germline CDR1 reads SGHNT; CDR2 reads YENEEA. V was clipped by 2 bases and J by 11 bases; unmatched bases: 10. CDR3 amino acids: CASSLLSGGLYGQYF. The CDR3 nucleotides are TGTGCCAGCAGCTTACTTAGCGGGGGGTTATATGGGCAGTATTTT.

The rearrangement links TRBV4-3 to TRBJ1-6, with D possibly TRBD1 on 5 matching bases. Trimming stripped 1 base from V and 9 bases from J, with 13 bases between. The CDR3 totals 15 residues. Germline V gene data show CDR1 as LGHNA and CDR2 as YSLEER. The CDR3 DNA reads as TGCGCCAGCAGCCAAGTGGTAGGGGATGGTTCACCCCTCCACTTT. The encoded protein is CASSQVVGDGSPLHF.

J is TRBJ2-2 and V is TRBV6-1; a possible D gene is TRBD1 (5 bases). CDR3 length: 16 amino acids. Trimming took 8 bases from V and 4 from J, leaving 20 bases between them. CDR1 and CDR2 (germline): MNHNS, SASEGT. DNA of the CDR3: TGTGCCAGCGGTGTGGGGCGGTTTGGCGGCACCGGGGAGCTGTTTTTT. This sequence encodes CASGVGRFGGTGELFF.

In the case of this clone: In the same sample, other DNA sequences code for this CDR3. The chain uses TRBV29-1 and TRBJ2-2; 10 bases map to TRBD1. The CDR3 consists of 15 residues. With 8 bases clipped from V and 1 base from J, the junction kept 7 bases outside the gene matches. Per germline, CDR1 SQVTM and CDR2 ANQGSEA. CDR3 residues: CSSTGTGVNTGELFF. Written as DNA, the CDR3 is TGCAGCTCTACCGGGACAGGGGTGAACACCGGGGAGCTGTTTTTT.

V is TRBV7-9 and J is TRBJ1-1; 8 bases fit TRBD1. From germline, CDR1 is SEHNR and CDR2 FQNEAQ (reference sequence). V shed 9 bases and J 6 bases; nucleotides not matched to a gene: 12. The CDR3 runs 14 residues. The CDR3: CASSLSGTGPEAFF. The CDR3 region has the DNA TGTGCCAGTTCCTTGTCCGGGACAGGTCCTGAAGCTTTCTTT.

The rearrangement uses TRBV19 and TRBJ2-2, with TRBD2 identical over 9 bases. Germline CDR1 and CDR2: LNHDA and SQIVND (reference sequence). CDR3 length: 14 amino acids. Unmatched junction bases numbered 2, after V lost 7 bases and J lost 2 bases. CDR3 in DNA: TGTGCCAGTACGCGGGGGGGAAACACCGGGGAGCTGTTTTTT. As protein: CASTRGGNTGELFF.

V usage is TRBV11-2 and J usage is TRBJ2-4; possibly TRBD1 for D (5 bases). V was shortened by 1 base and J by 2 bases, with 12 bases between the two germline ends. The CDR3 length is 16 residues. Germline V gene data show CDR1 as SGHAT and CDR2 as FQNNGV. The CDR3 nucleotides read TGTGCCAGCAGCTTAGGCAGATTGGACACCAAAAACATTCAGTACTTC. It translates to CASSLGRLDTKNIQYF.

The chain carries TRBV19 and TRBJ2-3; TRBD2 agrees at 8 bases. The germline CDR1 and CDR2 sequences are LNHDA and SQIVND (reference sequence). The CDR3 length is 14 residues. The junction had 5 bases not matched to a gene; V was cut back by 7 bases and J by 2 bases. CDR3 bases: TGTGCCAGTACCCGCGGGGGGACCACAGATACGCAGTATTTT. It is translated as CASTRGGTTDTQYF.

The gene calls are TRBV15 and TRBJ2-1; 7 bases agree with TRBD2. This CDR3 region has 17 residues. The germline V gene encodes CDR1 LNHNV and CDR2 YYDKDF (reference sequence). With V trimmed by 0 bases and J by 5 bases, 10 bases remained unmatched. CDR3 amino acids: CATSRDVERGLNNEQFF. As DNA, the CDR3 is TGTGCCACCAGCAGAGATGTGGAGCGGGGATTAAACAATGAGCAGTTCTTC. The variable domain in full, completed from reference TRBV15 and TRBJ2-1, reads DAMVIQNPRYQVTQFGKPVTLSCSQTLNHNVMYWYQQKSSQAPKLLFHYYDKDFNNEADTPDNFQSRRPNTSFCFLDIRSPGLGDTAMYLCATSRDVERGLNNEQFFGPGTRLTVL.

The chain links TRBV12-2 to TRBJ2-4; the D call TRBD2 from the table was never checked on the DNA. TRBV12-2 is flagged as a pseudogene. The CDR3 loop spans 16 amino acids. DNA for the CDR3: TGTGCAAGTCGTCGCTCGCGGGGGGGGGCCGGAAACATTCAGTACTTC. As protein: CASRRSRGGAGNIQYF.

The genes are TRBV7-6 and TRBJ1-2, with 10 bases aligning to TRBD1. V lost 4 bases and J lost 7; bases outside the gene matches: 6. The CDR3 totals 14 residues. Germline CDR1 SGHVS, CDR2 FNYEAQ. The DNA of the CDR3 is TGTGCCAGCAGCTCTGGGACAGGGGAGGGTGGCTACACCTTC. Translation gives CASSSGTGEGGYTF.

The chain couples TRBV9 to TRBJ2-7, with TRBD1 as a possible D gene (7 bases). The CDR3 extends over 15 amino acids. The V gene lost 3 bases and the J gene lost 6 bases, with 19 bases spanning the gap. Per the germline V gene, CDR1 is SGDLS and CDR2 is YYNGEE. CDR3: CASSATPGAGGEQYF. The DNA for the CDR3 is TGTGCCAGCAGCGCCACCCCGGGGGCAGGGGGCGAGCAGTACTTC.

The V call is TRBV5-6, the J call TRBJ2-1; 8 positions match TRBD2. This CDR3 has 16 residues. Germline values: CDR1 SGHDT, CDR2 YYEEEE. After removal of 4 bases from V and 10 bases from J, the junction contained 16 bases not matched to a gene. CDR3 amino acids: CASSTAGGQEMWEQFF. CDR3 bases: TGTGCCAGCAGCACGGCGGGGGGCCAAGAAATGTGGGAGCAGTTCTTC.

The genes are TRBV9 and TRBJ1-3; no definite D call. Germline values: CDR1 SGDLS, CDR2 YYNGEE. This CDR3 region has 14 residues. The ends were cut back, 4 bases at V and 0 bases at J, with 8 bases in the middle. This CDR3 reads CASSPHSSGNTIYF. In DNA form, the CDR3 reads TGTGCCAGCAGCCCCCACAGCTCTGGAAACACCATATATTTT.

CDR3 amino acids: CASSFTGVGNTIYF. CDR3 bases: TGTGCCAGCAGCTTCACGGGGGTCGGAAACACCATATATTTT. The genes are TRBV11-2 and TRBJ1-3; maybe TRBD1 (5 bases). This CDR3 is built from 14 residues. The V end lost 3 bases, the J end lost 4 bases, and 10 bases lay between the germline ends. In germline, CDR1 is SGHAT, CDR2 FQNNGV.

This chain joins TRBV30 and TRBJ1-5; possibly TRBD1 for D (6 bases). The CDR3 has 15 amino acids. V gave up 1 base and J gave up 4 bases, with 14 bases separating them. CDR1 is GTSNPN and CDR2 is SVGIG in the germline V gene (reference sequence). The CDR3 nucleotides read TGTGCCTGGAGTGCTGGACAGTCCCTAAATCAGCCCCAGCATTTT. It is translated as CAWSAGQSLNQPQHF.